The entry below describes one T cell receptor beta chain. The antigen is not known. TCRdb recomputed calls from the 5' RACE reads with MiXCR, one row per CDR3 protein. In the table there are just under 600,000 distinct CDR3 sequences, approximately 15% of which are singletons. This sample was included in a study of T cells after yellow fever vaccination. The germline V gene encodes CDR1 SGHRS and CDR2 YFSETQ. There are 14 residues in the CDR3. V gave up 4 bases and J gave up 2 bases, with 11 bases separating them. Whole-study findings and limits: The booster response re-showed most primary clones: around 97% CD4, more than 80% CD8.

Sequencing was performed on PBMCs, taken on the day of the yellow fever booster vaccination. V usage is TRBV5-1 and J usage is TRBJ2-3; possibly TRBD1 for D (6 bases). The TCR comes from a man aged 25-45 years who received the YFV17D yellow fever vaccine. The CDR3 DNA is TGCGCCAGCAGCATAAGGACAGTCACAGATACGCAGTATTTT. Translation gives CASSIRTVTDTQYF.